Reported below is one T cell receptor beta chain. Its target is not known. Primers: 60 Vbeta forward and 13 Jbeta reverse. Profiling relied on immunoSEQ multiplex PCR, and the TCRdb table lists in-frame clones only, not all of them. The sample carries 150,000 to 200,000 clones, roughly 80% recorded once. These data come from a study of cytomegalovirus exposure and HLA in healthy donors. Study observations and caveats: Available immune exposure information covered CMV serostatus only.

This CDR3 is 14 amino acids long. Per the germline V gene, CDR1 is SNHLY and CDR2 is FYNNEI. V lost 4 bases and J lost 7, with 13 bases in between. This TCR was sampled from a woman aged 45-60 years in good health and CMV-seropositive. The sample was PBMCs. The V and J genes are TRBV2 and TRBJ2-2; possibly TRBD1 for D (5 bases). The CDR3 DNA follows: TGTGCCAGCAGTGCGTCAGGGTTCAGCGGGGAGCTGTTTTTT. It translates to CASSASGFSGELFF. The variable domain in full, with the rest retrieved from reference TRBV2 and TRBJ2-2, is EPEVTQTPSHQVTQMGQEVILRCVPISNHLYFYWYRQILGQKVEFLVSFYNNEISEKSEIFDDQFSVERPDGSNFTLKIRSTKLEDSAMYFCASSASGFSGELFFGEGSRLTVL.